This T cell receptor beta chain came from a study of blood T cell repertoires in COVID-19. About the research overall: Sites in the United States, Italy and Spain provided acute and convalescent COVID-19 samples.

The germline V and J ends were trimmed by 3 bases and 4 bases, with 13 bases remaining between them. This CDR3 is 14 amino acids long. In germline, CDR1 is ENHRY, CDR2 SYGVKD. Here immunoSEQ multiplex PCR was the method, and the copy in TCRdb shows in-frame clones only, minus some. Of about 250,000 clones listed, approximately 84% are singletons. The chain recombines TRBV10-3 with TRBJ2-7, with D perhaps TRBD1 (6 bases). The sample was PBMCs or T cells enriched from blood (not recorded which). The source of this sequence is a man aged 35 to 55 who had recovered from COVID-19. Here the CDR3 reads CAISEGGRMYEQYF. The CDR3 coding sequence is TGTGCCATCAGTGAAGGGGGTCGGATGTACGAGCAGTACTTC.